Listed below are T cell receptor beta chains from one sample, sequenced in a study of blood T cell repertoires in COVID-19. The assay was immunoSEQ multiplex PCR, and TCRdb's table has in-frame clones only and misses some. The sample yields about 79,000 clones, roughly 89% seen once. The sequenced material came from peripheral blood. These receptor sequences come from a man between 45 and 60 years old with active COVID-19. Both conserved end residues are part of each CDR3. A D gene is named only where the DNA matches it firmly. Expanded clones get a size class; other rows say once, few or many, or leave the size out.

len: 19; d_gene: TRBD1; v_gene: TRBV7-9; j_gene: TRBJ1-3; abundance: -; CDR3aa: CASSLVRDRRSVVGNTIYF; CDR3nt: TGTGCCAGCAGCTTGGTGCGGGACAGGAGATCTGTGGTGGGAAACACCATATATTTT
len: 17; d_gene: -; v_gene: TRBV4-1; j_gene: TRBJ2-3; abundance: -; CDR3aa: CASSQEGGGTSTDTQYF; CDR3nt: TGCGCCAGCAGCCAAGAGGGTGGCGGGACTAGCACAGATACGCAGTATTTT
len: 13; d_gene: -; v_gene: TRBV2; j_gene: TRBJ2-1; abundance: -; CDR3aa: CASSADIYNEQFF; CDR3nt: TGTGCCAGCAGTGCCGACATTTACAATGAGCAGTTCTTC
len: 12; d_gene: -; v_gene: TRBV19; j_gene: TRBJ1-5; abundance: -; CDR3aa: CASRVGNQPQHF; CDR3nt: TGTGCCAGTAGGGTAGGCAATCAGCCCCAGCATTTT
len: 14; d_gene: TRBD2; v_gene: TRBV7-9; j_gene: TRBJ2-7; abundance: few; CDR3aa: CASSSGLAGVILHF; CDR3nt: TGTGCCAGCAGCTCTGGACTAGCGGGAGTTATTCTGCACTTC
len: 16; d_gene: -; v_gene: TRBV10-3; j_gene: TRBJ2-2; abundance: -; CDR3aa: CAISDIRRGTTGELFF; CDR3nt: TGTGCCATCAGTGATATCCGCAGGGGTACCACCGGGGAGCTGTTTTTT
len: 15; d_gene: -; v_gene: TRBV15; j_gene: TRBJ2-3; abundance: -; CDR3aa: CATSRGQGYEDTQYF; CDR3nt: TGTGCCACCAGCAGAGGTCAGGGTTATGAAGATACGCAGTATTTT
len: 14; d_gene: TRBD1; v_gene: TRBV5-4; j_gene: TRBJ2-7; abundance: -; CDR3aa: CASSRATGTYEQYF; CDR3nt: TGTGCCAGCAGCCGGGCGACAGGGACCTACGAGCAGTACTTC
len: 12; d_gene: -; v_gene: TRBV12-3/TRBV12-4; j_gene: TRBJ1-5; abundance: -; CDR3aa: CASSSGRQPQHF; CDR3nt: TGTGCCAGCAGTTCAGGCCGTCAGCCCCAGCATTTT
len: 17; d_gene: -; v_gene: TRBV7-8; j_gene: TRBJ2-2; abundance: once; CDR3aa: CASSLARAGSSTGELFF; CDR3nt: TGTGCCAGCAGCTTAGCGAGGGCCGGCAGTTCGACCGGGGAGCTGTTTTTT
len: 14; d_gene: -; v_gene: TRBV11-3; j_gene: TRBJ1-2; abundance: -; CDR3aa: CASSPRWGGYGYTF; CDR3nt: TGTGCCAGCAGCCCACGGTGGGGGGGGTATGGCTACACCTTC
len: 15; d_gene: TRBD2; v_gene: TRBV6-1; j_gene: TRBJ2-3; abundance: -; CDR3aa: CASSERRGGTDTQYF; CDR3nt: TGTGCCAGCAGTGAACGGCGGGGGGGCACAGATACGCAGTATTTT
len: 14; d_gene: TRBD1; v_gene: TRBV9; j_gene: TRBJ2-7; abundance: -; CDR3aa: CASSAGQGVGEQYF; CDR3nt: TGTGCCAGCAGCGCGGGACAGGGGGTCGGCGAGCAGTACTTC
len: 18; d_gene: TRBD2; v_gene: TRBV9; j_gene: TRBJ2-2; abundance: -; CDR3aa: CASSAVAGGLFNTGELFF; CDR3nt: TGTGCCAGCAGCGCCGTAGCGGGAGGGTTGTTTAACACCGGGGAGCTGTTTTTT
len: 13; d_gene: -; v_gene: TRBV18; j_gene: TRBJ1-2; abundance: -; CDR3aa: CASRRDNGYGYTF; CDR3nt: TGTGCCAGCCGAAGGGACAACGGATATGGCTACACCTTC
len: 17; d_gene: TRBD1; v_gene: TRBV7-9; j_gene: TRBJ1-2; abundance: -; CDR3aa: CASSSSGRTGSNYGYTF; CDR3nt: TGTGCCAGCAGCTCCTCAGGACGGACAGGGTCTAACTATGGCTACACCTTC
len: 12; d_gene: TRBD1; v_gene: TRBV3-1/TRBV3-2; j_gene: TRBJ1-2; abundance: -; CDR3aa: CASRHDRGGYTF; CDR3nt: TGTGCCAGCAGACACGACAGGGGGGGCTACACCTTC
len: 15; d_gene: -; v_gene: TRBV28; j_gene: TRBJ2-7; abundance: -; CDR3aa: CASTLSGTSSYEQYF; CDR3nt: TGTGCCAGCACCTTAAGCGGAACTAGCTCCTACGAGCAGTACTTC
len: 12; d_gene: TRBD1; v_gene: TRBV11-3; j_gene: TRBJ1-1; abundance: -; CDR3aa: CASSLGDRSAFF; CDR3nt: TGTGCCAGCAGCTTAGGGGACAGGTCGGCTTTCTTT
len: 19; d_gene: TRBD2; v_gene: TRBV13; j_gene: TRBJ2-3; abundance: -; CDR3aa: CASSSIYPSGLQNTDTQYF; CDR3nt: TGTGCCAGCAGCTCGATATATCCTAGCGGCCTTCAAAATACAGATACGCAGTATTTT
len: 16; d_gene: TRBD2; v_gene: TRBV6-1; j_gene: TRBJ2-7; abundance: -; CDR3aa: CASSEGASGVSYEQYF; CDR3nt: TGTGCCAGCAGTGAAGGGGCTAGCGGAGTTTCCTACGAGCAGTACTTC
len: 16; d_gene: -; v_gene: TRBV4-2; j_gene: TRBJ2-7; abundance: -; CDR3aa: CASTPTLGGHSYEQYF; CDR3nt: TGTGCCAGCACACCAACCCTGGGGGGTCACTCCTACGAGCAGTACTTC
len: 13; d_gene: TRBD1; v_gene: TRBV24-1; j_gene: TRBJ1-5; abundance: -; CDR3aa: CATSGQGGQPQHF; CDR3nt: TGTGCCACCAGCGGACAGGGAGGTCAGCCCCAGCATTTT
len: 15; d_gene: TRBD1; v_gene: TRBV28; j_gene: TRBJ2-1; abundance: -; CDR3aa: CASSSDRETYNEQFF; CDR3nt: TGTGCCAGCAGTTCGGACAGGGAAACCTACAATGAGCAGTTCTTC
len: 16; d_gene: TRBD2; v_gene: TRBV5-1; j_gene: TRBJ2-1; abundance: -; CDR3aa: CASSLGGTSDYNEQFF; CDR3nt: TGCGCCAGCAGCTTGGGGGGGACTAGCGACTACAATGAGCAGTTCTTC
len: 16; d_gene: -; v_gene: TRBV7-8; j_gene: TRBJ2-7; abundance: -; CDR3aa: CASSSQGATSGYEQYF; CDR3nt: TGTGCCAGCAGCTCACAGGGGGCGACTAGCGGCTACGAGCAGTACTTC
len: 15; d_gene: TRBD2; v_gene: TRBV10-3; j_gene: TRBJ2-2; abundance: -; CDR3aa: CAIKTSGVNTGELFF; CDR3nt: TGTGCCATCAAGACTAGCGGGGTGAACACCGGGGAGCTGTTTTTT
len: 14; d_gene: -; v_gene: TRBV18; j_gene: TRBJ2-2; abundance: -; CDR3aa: CASSPQGATGELFF; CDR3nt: TGTGCCAGCTCACCACAGGGAGCTACCGGGGAGCTGTTTTTT
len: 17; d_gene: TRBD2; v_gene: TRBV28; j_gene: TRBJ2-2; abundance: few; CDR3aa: CASSYWGLAGGPGELFF; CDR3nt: TGTGCCAGCAGTTATTGGGGACTAGCGGGAGGGCCGGGGGAGCTGTTTTTT